The rows below give T cell receptor beta chains drawn from one sample of a study of Graves' ophthalmopathy and Graves' hyperthyroidism. TCRdb independently ran MiXCR on the multiplex PCR reads; one entry per CDR3 protein. The table has some 410,000 distinct CDR3 sequences, 20% to 25% seen once. The sample taken for sequencing was peripheral blood. These receptor sequences come from a woman between 18 and 30 years old with stable Graves' hyperthyroidism. CDR3s include the opening cysteine and the closing phenylalanine or tryptophan. A D gene is named only where the DNA matches it firmly. Rows give clone size only sometimes, using once, few, many, or a class for an expanded clone.

TRBJ2-7	TRBD1	many	TRBV6-5	TGTGCCAGCAGTTACTCCGGGACAGGGCTATACGAGCAGTACTTC	CASSYSGTGLYEQYF
TRBJ2-2	TRBD1	many	TRBV24-1	TGTGCCACCAGTGATCCGGACAGGCGCACCGGGGAGCTGTTTTTT	CATSDPDRRTGELFF
TRBJ1-1	NA	many	TRBV20-1	TGCAGTCCCCGAGGGCTGGACGCTGAAGCTTTCTTT	CSPRGLDAEAFF
TRBJ2-7	TRBD2	many	TRBV5-1	TGCGCCAGCAGCATTGGGGGACTAGCGGCCAACTCCTACGAGCAGTACTTC	CASSIGGLAANSYEQYF
TRBJ2-7	NA	many	TRBV29-1	TGCAGCGTTGACCATAACGGGGGCGAGCAGTACTTC	CSVDHNGGEQYF
TRBJ2-2	NA	many	TRBV2	TGTGCCAGCATCCGGGGAGGTACAGCCTCGAACACCGGGGAGCTGTTTTTT	CASIRGGTASNTGELFF
TRBJ1-2	NA	many	TRBV28	TGTGCCAGCAGTTTCCGGGGTCCGCCCTATGGCTACACCTTC	CASSFRGPPYGYTF
TRBJ2-7	NA	many	TRBV29-1	TGCAGCGGGGGTTCAGTCTACGAGCAGTACTTC	CSGGSVYEQYF
TRBJ2-5	TRBD2	many	TRBV20-1	TGCAGTGCTAGATCGGGTAGCGGGAACCAAGAGACCCAGTACTTC	CSARSGSGNQETQYF
TRBJ2-7	TRBD2	NA	TRBV5-1	TGCGCCAGCAGCTTGTCGCTAGCGGGAGGGGAGCAGTACTTC	CASSLSLAGGEQYF
TRBJ1-2	NA	many	TRBV6-2/TRBV6-3	TGTGCCAGCAGCGGCAGGACGTCGACGGACTATGGCTACACCTTC	CASSGRTSTDYGYTF
TRBJ1-6	NA	many	TRBV3-1	TGTGCCAGCAGCCAAGATGCCACAGGGAGTCTAAGGGATAATTCACCCCTCCACTTT	CASSQDATGSLRDNSPLHF
TRBJ2-7	TRBD2	many	TRBV11-2	TGTGCCAGCAGCTTACTAGCGGTTAACTACGAGCAGTACTTC	CASSLLAVNYEQYF
TRBJ1-1	TRBD1	many	TRBV10-3	TGTGCCATCGGGACAGGGGATGAGACTGAAGCTTTCTTT	CAIGTGDETEAFF
TRBJ2-2	TRBD2	many	TRBV6-2/TRBV6-3	TGTGCCAGCAGTTACCAGATTCCGGGACTAGTGAACACCGGGGAGCTGTTTTTT	CASSYQIPGLVNTGELFF
TRBJ1-6	TRBD1	many	TRBV2	TGTGCCAGCAGTGATACGACAGGGTGGAGTTCACCCCTCCACTTT	CASSDTTGWSSPLHF
TRBJ1-2	NA	NA	TRBV27	TGTGCCAGCAGTGCTTCGACGCCTAAGGAACCACAATTC	CASSASTPKEPQF